This T cell receptor beta chain was sequenced in a study of T cell responses to AZD1222 COVID-19 vaccine. This table comes from immunoSEQ multiplex PCR, and its TCRdb copy is limited to in-frame clones, with some not included. The profile shows 99,000 or so clones, over 70% of them singletons. V was trimmed by 4 bases and J by 0 bases, leaving 4 bases between them. Germline CDR1 is MDHEN and CDR2 is SYDVKM. CDR3 size: 12 residues. Study conclusions and caveats: Baseline seropositivity characterized only a handful of AZD1222 recipients. White British ancestry dominated among donors, who included more females, and clonal diversity was possibly underestimated.

As for this clone: Its matching antigen is unknown.

This TCR was sampled from an adult in good health. This chain links TRBV28 with TRBJ2-7; D is ambiguous. Sequencing was performed on peripheral blood, taken on day 0 of AZD1222 vaccination. CDR3 sequence (DNA): TGTGCCAGCAGTTGGGCCTCCTACGAGCAGTACTTC. The encoded protein is CASSWASYEQYF. The entire variable domain, with the rest obtained from reference TRBV28 and TRBJ2-7, is as follows: DVKVTQSSRYLVKRTGEKVFLECVQDMDHENMFWYRQDPGLGLRLIYFSYDVKMKEKGDIPEGYSVSREKKERFSLILESASTNQTSMYLCASSWASYEQYFGPGTRLTVT.